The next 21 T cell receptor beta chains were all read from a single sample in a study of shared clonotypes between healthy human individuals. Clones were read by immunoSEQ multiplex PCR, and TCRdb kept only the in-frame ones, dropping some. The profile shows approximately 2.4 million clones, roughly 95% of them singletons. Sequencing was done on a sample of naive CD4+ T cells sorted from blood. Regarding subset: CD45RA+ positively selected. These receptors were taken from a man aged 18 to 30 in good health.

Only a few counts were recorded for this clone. This CDR3 reads CASSEEYEQYF. For the CDR3, the DNA is TGCGCCAGCAGTGAAGAGTACGAGCAGTACTTC. J is TRBJ2-7 and V is TRBV10-2; D is undetermined. The V gene's germline CDR1 is WSHSY and CDR2 SAAADI. CDR3 length: 11 residues. V was shortened by 3 bases and J by 4 bases, with 4 bases between the two germline ends.

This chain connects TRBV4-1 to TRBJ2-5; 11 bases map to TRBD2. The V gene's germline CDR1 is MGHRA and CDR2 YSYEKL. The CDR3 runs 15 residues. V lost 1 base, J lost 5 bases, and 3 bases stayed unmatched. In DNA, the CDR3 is TGCGCCAGCAGCCAAGGGACTAGCGGGTGGGAGACCCAGTACTTC. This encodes CASSQGTSGWETQYF.

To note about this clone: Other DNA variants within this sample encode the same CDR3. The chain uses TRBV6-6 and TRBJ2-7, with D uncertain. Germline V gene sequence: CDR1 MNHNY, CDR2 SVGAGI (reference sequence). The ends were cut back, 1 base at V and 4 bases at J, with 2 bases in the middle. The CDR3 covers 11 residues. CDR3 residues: CASSYLYEQYF. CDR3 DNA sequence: TGTGCCAGCAGTTACTTGTACGAGCAGTACTTC.

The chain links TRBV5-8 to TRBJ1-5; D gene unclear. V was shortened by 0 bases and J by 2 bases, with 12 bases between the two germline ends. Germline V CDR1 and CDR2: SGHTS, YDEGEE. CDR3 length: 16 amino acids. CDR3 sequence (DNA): TGTGCCAGCAGCTTGGGGGTGACGAGAGGCAATCAGCCCCAGCATTTT. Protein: CASSLGVTRGNQPQHF. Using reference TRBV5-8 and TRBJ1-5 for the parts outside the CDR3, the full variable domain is EAGVTQSPTHLIKTRGQQATLRCSPISGHTSVYWYQQALGLGLQFLLWYDEGEERNRGNFPPRFSGRQFPNYSSELNVNALELEDSALYLCASSLGVTRGNQPQHFGDGTRLSIL.

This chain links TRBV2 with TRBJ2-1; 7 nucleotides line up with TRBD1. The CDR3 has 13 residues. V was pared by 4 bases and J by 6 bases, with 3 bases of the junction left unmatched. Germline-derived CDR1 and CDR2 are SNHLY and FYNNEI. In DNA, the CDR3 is TGTGCCAGCAGTGGACAGGGTGGCAATGAGCAGTTCTTC. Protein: CASSGQGGNEQFF.

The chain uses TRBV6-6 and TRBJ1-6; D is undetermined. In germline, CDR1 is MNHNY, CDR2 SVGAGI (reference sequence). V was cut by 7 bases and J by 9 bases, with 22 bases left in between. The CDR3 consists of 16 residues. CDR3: CASNPMQTVLGSPLHF. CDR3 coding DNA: TGTGCCAGCAACCCAATGCAAACGGTGCTTGGTTCACCCCTCCACTTT.

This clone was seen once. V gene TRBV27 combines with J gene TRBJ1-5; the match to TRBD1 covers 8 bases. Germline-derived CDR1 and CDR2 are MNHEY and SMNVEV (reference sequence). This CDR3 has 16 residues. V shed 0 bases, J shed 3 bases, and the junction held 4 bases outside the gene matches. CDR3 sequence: CASSLSGTGINQPQHF. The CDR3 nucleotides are TGTGCCAGCAGTTTATCGGGGACAGGAATCAATCAGCCCCAGCATTTT.

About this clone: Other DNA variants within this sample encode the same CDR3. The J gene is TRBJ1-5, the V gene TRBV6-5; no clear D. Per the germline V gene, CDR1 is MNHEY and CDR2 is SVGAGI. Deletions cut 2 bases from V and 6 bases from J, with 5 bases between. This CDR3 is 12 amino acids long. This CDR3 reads CASSYPGQPQHF. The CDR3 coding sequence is TGTGCCAGCAGTTACCCGGGTCAGCCCCAGCATTTT.

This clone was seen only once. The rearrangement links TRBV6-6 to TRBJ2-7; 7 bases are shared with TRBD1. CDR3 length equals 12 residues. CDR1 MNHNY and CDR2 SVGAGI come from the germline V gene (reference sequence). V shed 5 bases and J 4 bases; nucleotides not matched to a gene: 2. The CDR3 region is CASSGQVYEQYF. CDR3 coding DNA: TGTGCCAGCAGTGGACAGGTTTACGAGCAGTACTTC.

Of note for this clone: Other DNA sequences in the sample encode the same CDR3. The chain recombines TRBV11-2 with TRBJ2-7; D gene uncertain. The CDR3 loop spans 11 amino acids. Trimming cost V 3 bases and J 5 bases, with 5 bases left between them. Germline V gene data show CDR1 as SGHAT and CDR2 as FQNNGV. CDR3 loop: CASSFRDEQYF. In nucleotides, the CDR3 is TGTGCCAGCAGCTTTCGAGACGAGCAGTACTTC.

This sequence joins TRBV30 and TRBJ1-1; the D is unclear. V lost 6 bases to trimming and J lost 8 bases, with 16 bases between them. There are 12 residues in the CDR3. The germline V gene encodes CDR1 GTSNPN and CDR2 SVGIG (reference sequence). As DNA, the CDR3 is TGTGCCTGCTTACCTCGGGTTTCGGAAGCTTTCTTT. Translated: CACLPRVSEAFF.

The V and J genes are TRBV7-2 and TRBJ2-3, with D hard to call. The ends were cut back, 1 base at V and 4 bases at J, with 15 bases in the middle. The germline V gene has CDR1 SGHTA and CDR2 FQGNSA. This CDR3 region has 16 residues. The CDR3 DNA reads TGTGCCAGCAGCTTAGGGTTGGTTATCCTCCCAGATACGCAGTATTTT. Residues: CASSLGLVILPDTQYF.

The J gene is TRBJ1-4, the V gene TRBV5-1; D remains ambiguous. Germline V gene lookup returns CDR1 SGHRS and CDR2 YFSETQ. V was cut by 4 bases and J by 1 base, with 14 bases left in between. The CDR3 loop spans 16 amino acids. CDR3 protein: CASSTGGRGTNEKLFF. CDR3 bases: TGCGCCAGCAGCACTGGAGGCCGGGGAACTAATGAAAAACTGTTTTTT.

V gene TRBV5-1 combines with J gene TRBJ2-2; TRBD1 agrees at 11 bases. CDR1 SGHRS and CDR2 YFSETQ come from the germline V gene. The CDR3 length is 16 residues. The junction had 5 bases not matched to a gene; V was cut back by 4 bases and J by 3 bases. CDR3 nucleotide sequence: TGCGCCAGCAGCGCATCGGGACAGGGGGACACCGGGGAGCTGTTTTTT. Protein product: CASSASGQGDTGELFF.

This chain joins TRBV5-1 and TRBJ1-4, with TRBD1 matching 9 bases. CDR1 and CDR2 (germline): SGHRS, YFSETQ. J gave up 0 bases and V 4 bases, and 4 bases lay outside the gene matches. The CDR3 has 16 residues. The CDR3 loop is CASSPTGGPTNEKLFF. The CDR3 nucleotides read TGCGCCAGCAGCCCGACAGGGGGGCCAACTAATGAAAAACTGTTTTTT.

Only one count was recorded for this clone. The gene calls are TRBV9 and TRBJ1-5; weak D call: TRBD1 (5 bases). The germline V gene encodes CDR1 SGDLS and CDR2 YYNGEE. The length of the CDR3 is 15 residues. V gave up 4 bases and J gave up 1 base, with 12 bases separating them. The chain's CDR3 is CASSSGTSSNQPQHF. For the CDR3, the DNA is TGTGCCAGCAGCTCCGGGACGTCCAGCAATCAGCCCCAGCATTTT.

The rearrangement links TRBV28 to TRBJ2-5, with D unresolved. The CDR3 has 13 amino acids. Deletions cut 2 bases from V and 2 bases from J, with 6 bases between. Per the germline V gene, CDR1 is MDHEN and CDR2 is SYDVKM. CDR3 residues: CASSLRAQETQYF. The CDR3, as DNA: TGTGCCAGCAGTTTACGGGCGCAAGAGACCCAGTACTTC.

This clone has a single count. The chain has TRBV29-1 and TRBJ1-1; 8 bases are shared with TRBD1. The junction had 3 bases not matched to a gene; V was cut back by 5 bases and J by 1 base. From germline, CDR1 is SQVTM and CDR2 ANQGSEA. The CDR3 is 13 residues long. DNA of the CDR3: TGCAGCGTTCAACAGGGGGGGAACACTGAAGCTTTCTTT. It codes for CSVQQGGNTEAFF. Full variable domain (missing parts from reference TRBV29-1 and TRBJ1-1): SAVISQKPSRDICQRGTSLTIQCQVDSQVTMMFWYRQQPGQSLTLIATANQGSEATYESGFVIDKFPISRPNLTFSTLTVSNMSPEDSSIYLCSVQQGGNTEAFFGQGTRLTVV.

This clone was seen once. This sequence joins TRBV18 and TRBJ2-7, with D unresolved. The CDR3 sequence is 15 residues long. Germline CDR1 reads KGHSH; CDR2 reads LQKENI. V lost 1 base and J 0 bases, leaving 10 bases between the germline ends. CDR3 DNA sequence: TGTGCCAGCTCACCACGCGCAGGAAGCTCCTACGAGCAGTACTTC. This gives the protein CASSPRAGSSYEQYF. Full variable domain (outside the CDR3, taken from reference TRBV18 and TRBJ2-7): NAGVMQNPRHLVRRRGQEARLRCSPMKGHSHVYWYRQLPEEGLKFMVYLQKENIIDESGMPKERFSAEFPKEGPSILRIQQVVRGDSAAYFCASSPRAGSSYEQYFGPGTRLTVT.

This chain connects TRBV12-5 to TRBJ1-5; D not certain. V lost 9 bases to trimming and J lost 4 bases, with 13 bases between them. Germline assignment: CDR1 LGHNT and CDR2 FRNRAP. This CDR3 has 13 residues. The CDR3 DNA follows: TGTGCTAGCCACCCTTATGGGAATCAGCCCCAGCATTTT. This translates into CASHPYGNQPQHF.

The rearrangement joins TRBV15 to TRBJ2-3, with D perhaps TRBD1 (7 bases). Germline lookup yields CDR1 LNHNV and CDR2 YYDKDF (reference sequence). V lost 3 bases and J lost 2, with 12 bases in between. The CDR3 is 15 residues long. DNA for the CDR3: TGTGCCACCAGCAGGGCGGGACAGTCCACAGATACGCAGTATTTT. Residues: CATSRAGQSTDTQYF.